The 14 T cell receptor beta chains listed next were all sequenced from one sample in a study of T cell changes during pregnancy in multiple sclerosis. Repertoires were generated with immunoSEQ multiplex PCR, while TCRdb's copy carries only in-frame clones and drops some. The sample records just under 80,000 clones, over 85% being singletons. The material sequenced was peripheral blood, taken in the second trimester of pregnancy. Receptor source: a female donor in good health, enrolled as a control in a pregnancy study.

The gene calls are TRBV6-6 and TRBJ2-1; 12 bases map to TRBD1. The CDR3 sequence is 15 residues long. The V gene's germline CDR1 is MNHNY and CDR2 SVGAGI (reference sequence). With V trimmed by 6 bases and J by 7 bases, 7 bases remained unmatched. This chain's CDR3 is CASSRGQGARNEQFF. The CDR3 nucleotides read TGTGCCAGCAGCCGGGGACAGGGGGCGCGTAATGAGCAGTTCTTC.

In the case of this clone: An end of the junction does not agree with germline; a read error may underlie this. This chain links TRBV9 with TRBJ1-2; no reliable D call. CDR3 length: 13 residues. The germline gives CDR1 SGDLS, CDR2 YYNGEE. As DNA, the CDR3 is TGTGCCAGCAGCCCCTCCCCTTCGGGTCCGAGTGCCTTC. Encoded protein: CASSPSPSGPSAF.

The chain is built from TRBV10-3 and TRBJ1-2, with 8 bases that match TRBD1. CDR1 and CDR2 from the germline V gene are ENHRY and SYGVKD. This CDR3 has 17 residues. J lost 8 bases, V lost 2 bases, and 16 bases had no gene match. CDR3 sequence (DNA): TGTGCCATCAGTGAGCAAAATAGACAGGGGTCCTCTGGGGGCTACACCTTC. Protein: CAISEQNRQGSSGGYTF.

V and J are TRBV6-5 and TRBJ2-7; 7 nucleotides align to TRBD1. Germline V CDR1 and CDR2: MNHEY, SVGAGI. V dropped 7 bases and J dropped 3; count of bases not matched to a gene: 9. CDR3 size: 14 residues. CDR3 in DNA: TGTGCCAGCACTCCTATGGCAGGGGGCTACGAGCAGTACTTC. Translated, it gives CASTPMAGGYEQYF.

This chain connects TRBV25-1 to TRBJ2-3; 7 positions match TRBD1. The CDR3 spans 15 residues. Germline V gene lookup returns CDR1 MGHDK and CDR2 SYGVNS. Germline trimming cut 1 base from V and 1 base from J; bases unmatched to any gene: 2. CDR3: CASSEFGQGTDTQYF. DNA of the CDR3: TGTGCCAGCAGTGAATTCGGACAGGGCACAGATACGCAGTATTTT.

This clone was counted once. This rearrangement joins TRBV2 to TRBJ2-3, with 9 bases aligning to TRBD1. From germline, CDR1 is SNHLY and CDR2 FYNNEI. There are 17 residues in the CDR3. Losses at the gene ends were 9 bases for V and 3 bases for J; bases not matched to a gene: 16. The CDR3 is CASDQILGQGLTDTQYF. CDR3 nucleotides: TGTGCCAGTGATCAGATTCTTGGACAGGGGCTAACAGATACGCAGTATTTT. The whole variable domain, remainder taken from reference TRBV2 and TRBJ2-3, is EPEVTQTPSHQVTQMGQEVILRCVPISNHLYFYWYRQILGQKVEFLVSFYNNEISEKSEIFDDQFSVERPDGSNFTLKIRSTKLEDSAMYFCASDQILGQGLTDTQYFGPGTRLTVL.

CDR3 amino acids: CASSLGPGTDTQYF. The CDR3 nucleotides read TGTGCCAGCAGCTTGGGGCCAGGCACAGATACGCAGTATTTT. This chain uses TRBV5-4 with TRBJ2-3; D uncertain. Germline CDR1 reads SGHNT; CDR2 reads YYREEE (reference sequence). The V gene lost 0 bases and the J gene lost 1 base, with 6 bases spanning the gap. The CDR3 extends over 14 amino acids. Based on the CDR3 plus reference TRBV5-4 and TRBJ2-3, the full variable domain is ETGVTQSPTHLIKTRGQQVTLRCSSQSGHNTVSWYQQALGQGPQFIFQYYREEENGRGNFPPRFSGLQFPNYSSELNVNALELDDSALYLCASSLGPGTDTQYFGPGTRLTVL.

The chain is built from TRBV5-1 and TRBJ2-1; TRBD2 agrees at 7 bases. Unmatched junction bases numbered 3, after V lost 0 bases and J lost 3 bases. CDR3 size: 15 residues. Germline CDR1 reads SGHRS; CDR2 reads YFSETQ. Written as DNA, the CDR3 is TGCGCCAGCAGCTTGGTCGCGGGAGACTACAATGAGCAGTTCTTC. The encoded protein is CASSLVAGDYNEQFF.

J is TRBJ2-4 and V is TRBV11-3; a weak D match, TRBD2 (6 bases). The germline V and J ends were trimmed by 1 base and 8 bases, with 12 bases remaining between them. The length of the CDR3 is 14 residues. CDR1 is SGHNT, CDR2 YENEEA, per germline. CDR3 in DNA: TGTGCCAGCAGCTTAGGAGGGGACTTGGACATTCAGTACTTC. It is translated as CASSLGGDLDIQYF.

The chain couples TRBV16 to TRBJ1-2, with TRBD1 matching over 11 bases. The V segment lost 1 base and the J segment 8 bases; nucleotides outside the gene matches: 9. The CDR3 length is 16 residues. Looked up from germline, CDR1 is KGHSY and CDR2 is FQNENV. CDR3 sequence reads: CASSQYPGDRGNGYTF. For the CDR3, the DNA is TGTGCCAGCAGCCAATACCCAGGGGACAGGGGGAACGGCTACACCTTC.

The chain links TRBV9 to TRBJ2-2; D remains unclear. CDR1 SGDLS and CDR2 YYNGEE come from the germline V gene. The CDR3 runs to 14 residues. V lost 2 bases to trimming and J lost 3 bases, with 8 bases between them. In nucleotides, the CDR3 is TGTGCCAGCAGCGTGACACTGGACACCGGGGAGCTGTTTTTT. Protein sequence: CASSVTLDTGELFF.

The chain recombines TRBV5-6 with TRBJ1-6, with TRBD1 as a possible D gene (5 bases). The V gene's germline CDR1 is SGHDT and CDR2 YYEEEE. CDR3 size: 15 residues. Trimming shortened V by 4 bases and J by 2 bases, and 10 bases separated the two germline ends. The CDR3 protein is CASSLDTTYNSPLHF. In DNA, the CDR3 is TGTGCCAGCAGCCTGGACACGACCTATAATTCACCCCTCCACTTT.

This sequence joins TRBV13 and TRBJ2-7; TRBD2 agrees at 9 bases. The ends lost 4 bases at V and 6 bases at J; junction bases unmatched: 10. The CDR3 loop spans 15 amino acids. Per germline, CDR1 PRHDT and CDR2 FYEKMQ (reference sequence). The CDR3 nucleotides read TGTGCCAGCAGCTCACGGGAGCGGGGGGATCTCGAGCAGTACTTC. Translation: CASSSRERGDLEQYF.

The chain employs TRBV7-2 and TRBJ1-2, with 9 bases fitting TRBD1. Losses at the gene ends were 3 bases for V and 5 bases for J; bases not matched to a gene: 7. Germline V gives CDR1 SGHTA, CDR2 FQGNSA. This CDR3 is 15 amino acids long. CDR3 in DNA: TGTGCCAGCAGCTTTACAGGGGGCGCTGGGTATGGCTACACCTTC. Its translation is CASSFTGGAGYGYTF.